This TCR beta chain derives from a study of control samples from healthy donors and cancer patients. TCRdb's copy holds only in-frame clones and misses some; the assay was immunoSEQ multiplex PCR. The table has some 130,000 clones, approximately 89% seen once. The receptor was derived from a man aged 40-49 years in good health. The sample consisted of blood.

The CDR3 DNA follows: TGTGCCAGCAGCTCTCACCACTCCATACAGGGACCTTTCGAAAAACTGTTTTTT. Protein sequence: CASSSHHSIQGPFEKLFF. V is TRBV7-9 and J is TRBJ1-4; D may be TRBD1 (6 bases). Germline-derived CDR1 and CDR2 are SEHNR and FQNEAQ (reference sequence). The V and J ends lost 4 bases and 8 bases respectively, with 26 bases between them. The length of the CDR3 is 18 residues. The variable domain in full, completed from reference TRBV7-9 and TRBJ1-4, reads DTGVSQNPRHKITKRGQNVTFRCDPISEHNRLYWYRQTLGQGPEFLTYFQNEAQLEKSRLLSDRFSAERPKGSFSTLEIQRTEQGDSAMYLCASSSHHSIQGPFEKLFFGSGTQLSVL.